The 8 T cell receptor beta chains reported below all come from one sample, sequenced in a study of response to subunit inactivated influenza vaccine (dated by TCRdb to between 2017 and 2018). Receptor libraries were prepared by RT-PCR. The run used an Illumina HiSeq 2500. The public reads were reanalyzed by TCRdb: fastp trimming at Q25, MiXCR alignment, in-frame beta chains only. Rows with a matching CDR3 protein are joined into one entry that keeps the most common DNA and genes. In this sample the table shows more than 600,000 distinct CDR3 sequences, under 20% of which occur a single time. The ten largest clones capture roughly 11% of the sample. The sequencing here drew on PBMCs from blood, taken roughly 5 days after vaccination. The receptors were sampled from a man aged 45-60 years who received an inactivated influenza vaccine. Donor details come from another sample of the same person, matched by shared clones.

This clonotype was seen once. The chain employs TRBV20-1 and TRBJ2-2, with 12 bases matching TRBD2. The V gene's germline CDR1 is DFQATT and CDR2 SNEGSKA (reference sequence). J lost 7 bases, V lost 2 bases, and 14 bases had no gene match. The CDR3 is 18 amino acids. CDR3 region: CSARHLRTSGIRRGELFF. CDR3 DNA: TGCAGTGCTAGACACCTTCGGACTAGCGGGATTCGTCGCGGGGAGCTGTTTTTT.

J is TRBJ2-4 and V is TRBV5-1; TRBD1 aligns across 10 bases. Per the germline V gene, CDR1 is SGHRS and CDR2 is YFSETQ. J gave up 4 bases and V 4 bases, and 5 bases lay outside the gene matches. The CDR3 totals 15 residues. The CDR3 reads CASSVRDRGKNIQYF. Written as DNA, the CDR3 is TGCGCCAGCAGCGTCCGGGACAGGGGAAAAAACATTCAGTACTTC.

This clonotype was observed a few times. This chain links TRBV20-1 with TRBJ2-1, with TRBD2 matching 8 bases. CDR1 is DFQATT, CDR2 SNEGSKA, per germline (reference sequence). V trimming: 7 bases; J trimming: 6 bases; junction bases outside the gene matches: 5. The CDR3 loop spans 12 amino acids. The CDR3 protein is CSVRLASNEQFF. The CDR3, as DNA: TGCAGTGTCAGACTAGCGAGCAATGAGCAGTTCTTC.

The chain employs TRBV5-5 and TRBJ2-4, with 8 bases that match TRBD1. With V trimmed by 4 bases and J by 5 bases, 5 bases remained unmatched. The V gene's germline CDR1 is SGHKS and CDR2 YYEKEE (reference sequence). The CDR3 is made up of 14 amino acids. The CDR3 loop reads CASSGGQAQNIQYF. Here the CDR3 DNA reads TGTGCCAGCAGCGGGGGACAGGCCCAAAACATTCAGTACTTC.

A few counts support this clonotype. The chain employs TRBV20-1 and TRBJ2-7; the D gene is possibly TRBD2 (6 bases). This CDR3 is built from 14 residues. V was cut by 0 bases and J by 3 bases, with 12 bases left in between. Germline CDR1 reads DFQATT; CDR2 reads SNEGSKA (reference sequence). Written as DNA, the CDR3 is TGCAGTGCTAGAGATCTGGCGGGAAACTACGAGCAGTACTTC. Protein: CSARDLAGNYEQYF.

There are a few counts of this clonotype. The rearrangement uses TRBV7-9 and TRBJ2-7; 9 nucleotides line up with TRBD1. Unmatched junction bases numbered 5, after V lost 4 bases and J lost 7 bases. This CDR3 has 13 residues. The germline CDR1 and CDR2 sequences are SEHNR and FQNEAQ (reference sequence). This CDR3 reads CASSSLDRGEQYF. The DNA of the CDR3 is TGTGCCAGCAGCTCCCTGGACAGGGGAGAGCAGTACTTC.

The chain combines TRBV29-1 with TRBJ2-7, with 8 bases that match TRBD1. V was pared by 7 bases and J by 6 bases, with 11 bases of the junction left unmatched. Germline CDR1 and CDR2: SQVTM and ANQGSEA. The CDR3 consists of 13 residues. Written as DNA, the CDR3 is TGCAGCGCCCGACAGGGGTCTAGTGGCGAGCAGTACTTC. Translation gives CSARQGSSGEQYF.

The sample holds a few counts of this clonotype. The rearrangement joins TRBV4-1 to TRBJ2-2, with 7 bases fitting TRBD1. Germline CDR1 is MGHRA and CDR2 is YSYEKL. This CDR3 spans 16 amino acids. V gave up 3 bases and J gave up 0 bases; unmatched junction bases: 4. CDR3 DNA: TGCGCCAGCAGCCAGAACAGGGGATCGAACACCGGGGAGCTGTTTTTT. This codes for CASSQNRGSNTGELFF.